This passage covers 25 T cell receptor beta chains from one sample sequenced in a study of T-cell reconstitution after alpha-beta-depleted transplantation in children (TCRdb year 2016). Library method: PCR. Instrument on record: Illumina HiSeq 2500. Molecular barcoding was employed in the preparation of TCR libraries, with unique molecular identifiers being used to normalize TCRbeta repertoire quantification. TCRdb trimmed the raw reads at Q25, called clones with MiXCR and kept productive beta chains. Rows with one shared CDR3 protein collapse into an entry with the most common genes and DNA. The sample table records 300,000 or so distinct CDR3 sequences; around 25% of these occur just once. In total, the top ten clones hold approximately 11% of the sample. What the treatment or condition label conveys for this sample: allogeneic hematopoietic cell transplantation with graft depleted of TCRalphabeta T cells and CD19 B cells.

Sample: PBMCs, mostly from graft donor cells, taken 180 days after TCRalphabeta/CD19-depleted stem cell transplant. These receptors all come from a male patient between 5 and 17 years old who had a stem cell transplant for acute lymphoblastic leukemia, so the T cells may come from the graft donor.

The chain recombines TRBV20-1 with TRBJ2-5; D perhaps matches TRBD1 (7 bases). The CDR3 contains 17 residues. Trimming stripped 2 bases from V and 5 bases from J, with 24 bases between. Germline V lookup: CDR1 DFQATT, CDR2 SNEGSKA (reference sequence). The CDR3 sequence: CSARSPTGPEGAETQYF. DNA of the CDR3: TGCAGTGCTAGATCTCCTACAGGGCCGGAGGGGGCGGAGACCCAGTACTTC.

The table lists this clonotype with a few counts. The chain links TRBV18 to TRBJ2-7, with D tentatively TRBD1 or TRBD2 (5 bases each). Looked up from germline, CDR1 is KGHSH and CDR2 is LQKENI. This CDR3 contains 13 residues. V lost 4 bases and J lost 4, with 11 bases in between. As DNA, the CDR3 is TGTGCCAGCTCACGGGACGGCTATTACGAGCAGTACTTC. Its protein product is CASSRDGYYEQYF.

The rearrangement links TRBV25-1 to TRBJ2-1; 7 nucleotides align to TRBD2. CDR1 is MGHDK and CDR2 is SYGVNS in the germline V gene. The junction had 9 bases not matched to a gene; V was cut back by 4 bases and J by 0 bases. CDR3 length equals 17 residues. The CDR3 here is CASSGPASGNSYNEQFF. In DNA form, the CDR3 reads TGTGCCAGCAGTGGTCCTGCTAGCGGTAACTCCTACAATGAGCAGTTCTTC.

This clonotype was detected many times. The rearrangement links TRBV20-1 to TRBJ1-2; D is unclear. The CDR3 sequence is 15 residues long. V gave up 3 bases and J gave up 4 bases, with 18 bases separating them. The germline CDR1 and CDR2 sequences are DFQATT and SNEGSKA (reference sequence). The CDR3 reads CSARGYLRVGYGYTF. CDR3 nucleotides: TGCAGTGCTAGGGGATACCTGCGGGTGGGCTATGGCTACACCTTC.

Points on this clonotype: A read error may explain this, as a much larger clone is one base away. The chain joins TRBV7-3 to TRBJ2-1, with 10 bases aligning to TRBD2. CDR3 length: 15 residues. The germline CDR1 and CDR2 sequences are SGHTA and FQGTGA. DNA of the CDR3: TGTGCCAGCAGCTTAATGCTAGCGGGAGCAAATGGGCAGTTCTTC. This gives the protein CASSLMLAGANGQFF.

This clonotype appeared a few times. This rearrangement joins TRBV5-1 to TRBJ1-2; 12 bases fit TRBD1. The CDR3 consists of 17 residues. With 0 bases clipped from V and 10 bases from J, the junction kept 13 bases outside the gene matches. CDR1 and CDR2 from the germline V gene are SGHRS and YFSETQ. The CDR3 spells CASSLGGTGGSLRYYTF. The CDR3 coding sequence is TGCGCCAGCAGCTTGGGGGGGACAGGGGGCTCCCTCCGTTACTACACCTTC.

The V gene is TRBV7-6, the J gene TRBJ2-3, with 13 bases that match TRBD2. This CDR3 has 21 residues. Germline CDR1 SGHVS, CDR2 FNYEAQ. V was clipped by 0 bases and J by 6 bases; unmatched bases: 18. The DNA of the CDR3 is TGTGCCAGCAGCTTAGCGAGACTTAAGACTAGCGGGAGGCCGGCACTCGATACGCAGTATTTT. It yields the protein CASSLARLKTSGRPALDTQYF.

The J gene is TRBJ1-3, the V gene TRBV30; the D is unclear. Germline V lookup: CDR1 GTSNPN, CDR2 SVGIG (reference sequence). There are 14 residues in the CDR3. Trimming pared 1 base from V and 4 bases from J, leaving 11 bases between. This CDR3 reads CAWSAIPWGNTIYF. Here the CDR3 DNA reads TGTGCCTGGAGTGCCATCCCGTGGGGAAACACCATATATTTT.

The rearrangement links TRBV11-2 to TRBJ2-7, with 13 bases fitting TRBD2. This CDR3 is built from 16 residues. Germline V gene lookup returns CDR1 SGHAT and CDR2 FQNNGV. V lost 3 bases to trimming and J lost 4 bases; unmatched junction nucleotides: 6. CDR3 DNA: TGTGCCAGCAGCTTTGGACTAGCGGGAGCCCTATACGAGCAGTACTTC. Its translation is CASSFGLAGALYEQYF.

This chain connects TRBV25-1 to TRBJ2-5; 9 bases match TRBD2. This CDR3 region has 16 residues. J was trimmed by 3 bases and V by 0 bases; bases with no gene match: 5. Germline CDR1 MGHDK, CDR2 SYGVNS. DNA for the CDR3: TGTGCCAGCAGTGAATATGGCGGGAGGGCCGAAGAGACCCAGTACTTC. Protein product: CASSEYGGRAEETQYF.

The chain is built from TRBV19 and TRBJ2-2; 15 bases fit TRBD2. CDR3 length equals 16 residues. Germline CDR1 is LNHDA and CDR2 is SQIVND (reference sequence). With 3 bases clipped from V and 8 bases from J, the junction kept 4 bases outside the gene matches. The CDR3 DNA reads as TGTGCCAGTAGTATCGGACTAGCGGGAGGGACAGGGGAGCTGTTTTTT. It translates to CASSIGLAGGTGELFF.

The V call is TRBV30, the J call TRBJ2-7, with a tentative D call TRBD1 (6 bases). The CDR3 loop spans 12 amino acids. Deletions cut 0 bases from V and 6 bases from J, with 9 bases between. Germline-derived CDR1 and CDR2 are GTSNPN and SVGIG (reference sequence). CDR3 residues: CAWSVQGREQYF. The CDR3 region has the DNA TGTGCCTGGAGTGTGCAGGGGCGCGAGCAGTACTTC.

In this sample, this clonotype turned up a few times. At one end the junction does not follow the germline gene, possibly because of a read error. The V and J genes are TRBV23-1 and TRBJ2-1; 7 bases line up with TRBD1. TRBV23-1 is identified as an open reading frame with a role that is uncertain. The CDR3 totals 14 residues. The CDR3 spells CASSGQGERWGRSF. The CDR3, as DNA: TGCGCCAGCAGCGGCCAGGGGGAGCGGTGGGGGAGATCCTTC.

This clonotype appeared a few times. V usage is TRBV20-1 and J usage is TRBJ2-7, with unresolved D. This CDR3 region has 11 residues. The V end was cut by 6 bases, the J end by 3 bases, with 9 bases between. Germline assignment: CDR1 DFQATT and CDR2 SNEGSKA (reference sequence). Here the CDR3 DNA reads TGCAGTGCCCCCCTGGGCTACGAGCAGTACTTC. Translating it yields CSAPLGYEQYF.

The rearrangement uses TRBV7-9 and TRBJ1-5; 7 nucleotides line up with TRBD1. The CDR3 sequence is 17 residues long. Trimming took 5 bases from V and 0 from J; bases not matched to a gene: 10. CDR1 and CDR2 (germline): SEHNR, FQNEAQ (reference sequence). For the CDR3, the DNA is TGTGCCAGCAGCCCTTACAAACAGGGGACTAGCAATCAGCCCCAGCATTTT. Translating gives CASSPYKQGTSNQPQHF.

The chain links TRBV6-2 or TRBV6-3 to TRBJ1-2, with 10 bases fitting TRBD1. The junction had 5 bases not matched to a gene; V was cut back by 5 bases and J by 2 bases. Per germline, CDR1 MNHEY and CDR2 SVGEGT. This CDR3 spans 15 amino acids. The CDR3 protein is CASSDPGQGNYGYTF. The DNA of the CDR3 is TGTGCCAGCAGTGACCCGGGACAGGGGAACTATGGCTACACCTTC.

This clonotype was observed a handful of times. The chain is built from TRBV28 and TRBJ1-4, with TRBD1 matching over 9 bases. The ends lost 6 bases at V and 0 bases at J; junction bases unmatched: 2. Germline assignment: CDR1 MDHEN and CDR2 SYDVKM. CDR3 length equals 15 residues. This CDR3 reads CASRRQGATNEKLFF. The CDR3 DNA reads TGTGCCAGCAGAAGACAGGGGGCAACTAATGAAAAACTGTTTTTT.

V and J are TRBV3-1 and TRBJ1-2; 8 positions match TRBD1. Per the germline V gene, CDR1 is LGHDT and CDR2 is YNNKEL (reference sequence). This CDR3 has 14 residues. Losses at the gene ends were 5 bases for V and 6 bases for J; bases not matched to a gene: 8. The CDR3 loop is CASSSGQGWDGYTF. Here the CDR3 DNA reads TGTGCCAGCAGCTCCGGACAGGGATGGGATGGCTACACCTTC.

The CDR3 coding sequence is TGTGCCAGCAGCTGGTCAGGGGACCTAATTGGCGAGCAGTACTTC. This codes for CASSWSGDLIGEQYF. The chain combines TRBV5-5 with TRBJ2-7; TRBD1 might be the D (6 bases). V lost 3 bases and J 6 bases, leaving 19 bases between the germline ends. Germline lookup yields CDR1 SGHKS and CDR2 YYEKEE (reference sequence). The CDR3 runs to 15 residues. The full variable domain, rest sourced from reference TRBV5-5 and TRBJ2-7, is DAGVTQSPTHLIKTRGQQVTLRCSPISGHKSVSWYQQVLGQGPQFIFQYYEKEERGRGNFPDRFSARQFPNYSSELNVNALLLGDSALYLCASSWSGDLIGEQYFGPGTRLTVT.

This clonotype was recorded many times. The chain joins TRBV5-5 to TRBJ1-4; no definite D call. Trimming removed 4 bases at V and 8 bases at J, with 12 bases between. This CDR3 comprises 13 residues. Germline CDR1 and CDR2: SGHKS and YYEKEE (reference sequence). The chain's CDR3 is CASSRWGGEKLFF. CDR3 bases: TGTGCCAGCAGCCGCTGGGGTGGGGAAAAACTGTTTTTT.

This clonotype was seen more than once but under ten times. This chain uses TRBV7-9 with TRBJ2-3; D could derive from TRBD1 or TRBD2 (5 bases each). Per the germline V gene, CDR1 is SEHNR and CDR2 is FQNEAQ (reference sequence). V was shortened by 9 bases and J by 6 bases, with 16 bases between the two germline ends. The CDR3 has 13 residues. The CDR3 here is CASDPGRGDTQYF. In DNA, the CDR3 is TGTGCCAGTGACCCAGGGAGAGGTGATACGCAGTATTTT. The full variable domain, in which reference TRBV7-9 and TRBJ2-3 provide the parts outside the CDR3, is DTGVSQNPRHKITKRGQNVTFRCDPISEHNRLYWYRQTLGQGPEFLTYFQNEAQLEKSRLLSDRFSAERPKGSFSTLEIQRTEQGDSAMYLCASDPGRGDTQYFGPGTRLTVL.

This chain joins TRBV12-3 or TRBV12-4 and TRBJ1-2; D is undetermined. Trimming removed 5 bases at V and 3 bases at J, with 13 bases between. The CDR3 has 14 residues. The DNA of the CDR3 is TGTGCCAGCAGTAATCGCAAAATTTACTATGGCTACACCTTC. This encodes CASSNRKIYYGYTF.

The CDR3 sequence is CASITAVLNIQYF. Written as DNA, the CDR3 is TGTGCCAGCATTACGGCAGTCCTAAACATTCAGTACTTC. The rearrangement links TRBV5-8 to TRBJ2-4; D remains ambiguous. V lost 6 bases to trimming and J lost 6 bases, with 13 bases between them. The CDR3 sequence is 13 residues long. Germline V gene data show CDR1 as SGHTS and CDR2 as YDEGEE.

V is TRBV5-1 and J is TRBJ1-1, with D maybe TRBD1 (6 bases). V was pared by 2 bases and J by 7 bases, with 12 bases between. Germline CDR1 reads SGHRS; CDR2 reads YFSETQ. The CDR3 length is 13 residues. The CDR3 loop is CASSLWGPGEAFF. CDR3 DNA: TGCGCCAGCAGCTTATGGGGGCCCGGTGAAGCTTTCTTT.

The CDR3: CASSVGSGPYNEQFF. In DNA form, the CDR3 reads TGTGCCAGCAGCGTAGGTAGCGGGCCTTACAATGAGCAGTTCTTC. J is TRBJ2-1 and V is TRBV9, with 7 bases fitting TRBD2. Looked up from germline, CDR1 is SGDLS and CDR2 is YYNGEE. The CDR3 is 15 amino acids. V lost 0 bases, J lost 4 bases, and 4 bases stayed unmatched. The full variable domain, rest sourced from reference TRBV9 and TRBJ2-1, is DSGVTQTPKHLITATGQRVTLRCSPRSGDLSVYWYQQSLDQGLQFLIQYYNGEERAKGNILERFSAQQFPDLHSELNLSSLELGDSALYFCASSVGSGPYNEQFFGPGTRLTVL.